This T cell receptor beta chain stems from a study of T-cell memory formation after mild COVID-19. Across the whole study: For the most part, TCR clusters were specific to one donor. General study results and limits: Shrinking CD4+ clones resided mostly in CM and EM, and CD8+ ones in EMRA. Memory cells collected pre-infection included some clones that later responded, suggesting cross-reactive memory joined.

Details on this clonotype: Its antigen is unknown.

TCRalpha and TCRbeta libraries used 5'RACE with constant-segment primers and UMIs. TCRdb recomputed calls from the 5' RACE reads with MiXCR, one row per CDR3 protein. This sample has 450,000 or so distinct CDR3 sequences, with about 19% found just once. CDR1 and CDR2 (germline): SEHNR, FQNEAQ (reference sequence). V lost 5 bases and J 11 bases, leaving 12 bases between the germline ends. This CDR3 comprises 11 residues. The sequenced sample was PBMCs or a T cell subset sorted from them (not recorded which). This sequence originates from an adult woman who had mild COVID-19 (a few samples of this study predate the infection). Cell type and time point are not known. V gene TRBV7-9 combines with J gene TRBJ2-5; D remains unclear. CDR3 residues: CASSPLHIQYF. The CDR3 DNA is TGTGCCAGCAGCCCCCTCCATATACAGTACTTC.